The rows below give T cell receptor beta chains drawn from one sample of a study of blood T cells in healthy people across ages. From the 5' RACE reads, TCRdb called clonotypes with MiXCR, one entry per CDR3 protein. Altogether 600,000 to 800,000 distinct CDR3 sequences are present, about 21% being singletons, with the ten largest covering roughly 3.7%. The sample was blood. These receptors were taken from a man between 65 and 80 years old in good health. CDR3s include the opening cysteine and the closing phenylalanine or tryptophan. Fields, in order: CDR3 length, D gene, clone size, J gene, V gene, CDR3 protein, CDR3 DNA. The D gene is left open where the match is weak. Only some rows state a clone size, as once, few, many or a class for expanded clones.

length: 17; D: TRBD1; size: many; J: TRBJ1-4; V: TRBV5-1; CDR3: CASSLEGARAFNEKLFF; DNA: TGCGCCAGCAGCTTGGAGGGGGCCCGGGCCTTTAATGAAAAACTGTTTTTT
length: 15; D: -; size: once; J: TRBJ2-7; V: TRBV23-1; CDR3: CASSQSKRLFYEQYF; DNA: TGCGCCAGCAGTCAATCGAAGCGTCTTTTCTACGAGCAGTACTTC
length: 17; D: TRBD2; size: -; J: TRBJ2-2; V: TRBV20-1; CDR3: CSARGDAGGSNTGELFF; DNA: TGCAGTGCTAGAGGTGATGCGGGAGGGAGCAACACCGGGGAGCTGTTTTTT
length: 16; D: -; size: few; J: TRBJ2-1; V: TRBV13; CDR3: CASSLLGGNLGNEQFF; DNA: TGTGCCAGCAGCTTATTAGGGGGAAACTTAGGGAATGAGCAGTTCTTC
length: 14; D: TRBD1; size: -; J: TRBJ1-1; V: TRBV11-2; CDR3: CASSHAGGGTEAFF; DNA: TGTGCCAGCTCCCACGCAGGGGGCGGCACTGAAGCTTTCTTT
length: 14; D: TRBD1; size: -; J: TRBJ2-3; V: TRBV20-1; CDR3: CSTDTGTGEDTQYF; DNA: TGCAGTACTGATACCGGGACAGGGGAGGATACGCAGTATTTT
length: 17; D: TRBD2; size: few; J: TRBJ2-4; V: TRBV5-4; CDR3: CASSSATSGRSKNIQYF; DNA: TGTGCCAGCAGCAGCGCCACTAGCGGGAGAAGCAAAAACATTCAGTACTTC
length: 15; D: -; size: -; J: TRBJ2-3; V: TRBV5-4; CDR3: CASSWRASSTDTQYF; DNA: TGTGCCAGCAGCTGGAGGGCCAGTAGCACAGATACGCAGTATTTT
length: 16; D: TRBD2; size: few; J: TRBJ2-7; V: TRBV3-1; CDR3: CASSYGTSGRAYEQYF; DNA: TGTGCCAGCAGCTATGGGACTAGCGGGAGGGCATACGAGCAGTACTTC
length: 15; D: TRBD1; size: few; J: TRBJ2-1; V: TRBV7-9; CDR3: CASIPGRGHAYEQFF; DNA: TGTGCCAGCATCCCGGGCAGGGGGCATGCATATGAGCAGTTCTTC
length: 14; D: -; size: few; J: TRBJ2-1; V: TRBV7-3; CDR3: CASSLLLGDNEQFF; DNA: TGTGCCAGCAGCTTACTTCTAGGGGACAATGAGCAGTTCTTC
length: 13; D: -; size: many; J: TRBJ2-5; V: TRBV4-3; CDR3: CASSRNSGETQYF; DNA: TGCGCCAGCAGCCGTAATTCAGGGGAGACCCAGTACTTC
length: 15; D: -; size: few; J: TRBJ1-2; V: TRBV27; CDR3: CASSSSTSAGIGYTF; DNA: TGTGCCAGCAGTTCCTCGACATCCGCAGGGATCGGCTACACCTTC
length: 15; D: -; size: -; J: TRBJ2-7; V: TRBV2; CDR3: CASSRIWVSSYEQYF; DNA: TGTGCCAGCAGCCGTATTTGGGTCAGCTCCTACGAGCAGTACTTC
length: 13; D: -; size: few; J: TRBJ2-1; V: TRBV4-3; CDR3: CASSQDGVNEQFF; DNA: TGCGCCAGCAGCCAAGACGGGGTGAATGAGCAGTTCTTC
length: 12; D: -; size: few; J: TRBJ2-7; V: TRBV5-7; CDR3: CASSSDSQEQYF; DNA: TGTGCCAGCAGCTCGGACAGTCAGGAGCAGTACTTC
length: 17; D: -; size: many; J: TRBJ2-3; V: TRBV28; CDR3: CASSHNPFFLDADTQYF; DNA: TGTGCCAGCAGTCACAACCCCTTCTTCCTTGATGCAGATACGCAGTATTTT
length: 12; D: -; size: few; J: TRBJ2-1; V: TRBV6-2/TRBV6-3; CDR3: CASSLNADGEFF; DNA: TGTGCCAGCAGTTTAAACGCGGACGGCGAATTCTTC
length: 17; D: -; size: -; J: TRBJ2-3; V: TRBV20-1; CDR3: CSAISRSQRASTDTQYF; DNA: TGCAGTGCTATTTCCCGCAGCCAGCGGGCTAGCACAGATACGCAGTATTTT
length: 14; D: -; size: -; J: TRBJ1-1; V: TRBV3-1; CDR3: CASSPGRGRAEAFF; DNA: TGTGCCAGCAGCCCAGGTCGTGGTCGCGCTGAAGCTTTCTTT
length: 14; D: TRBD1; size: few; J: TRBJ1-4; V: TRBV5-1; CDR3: CASSGGQTNEKLFF; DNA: TGCGCCAGCAGCGGGGGACAGACTAATGAAAAACTGTTTTTT
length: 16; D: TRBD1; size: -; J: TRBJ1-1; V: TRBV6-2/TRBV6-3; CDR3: CASTLIPGQGTTEAFF; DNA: TGTGCCAGCACTCTCATCCCGGGACAGGGGACCACTGAAGCTTTCTTT
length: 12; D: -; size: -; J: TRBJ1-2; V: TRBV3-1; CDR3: CASSQRDYGYTF; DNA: TGTGCCAGCAGCCAGCGGGACTATGGCTACACCTTC
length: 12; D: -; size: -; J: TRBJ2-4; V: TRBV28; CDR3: CADGWAKNIQYF; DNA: TGTGCCGACGGTTGGGCCAAAAACATTCAGTACTTC
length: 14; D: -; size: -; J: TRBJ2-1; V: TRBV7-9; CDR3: CASSLKGDGNEQFF; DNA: TGTGCCAGCAGCTTAAAGGGGGATGGGAATGAGCAGTTCTTC
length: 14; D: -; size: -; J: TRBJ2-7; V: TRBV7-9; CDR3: CASSLTSLTYEQYF; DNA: TGTGCCAGCAGCTTAACTAGCCTCACCTACGAGCAGTACTTC
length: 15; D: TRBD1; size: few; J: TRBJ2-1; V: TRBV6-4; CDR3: CASSDSTGAYNEQFF; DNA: TGTGCCAGCAGTGACTCAACAGGGGCCTACAATGAGCAGTTCTTC
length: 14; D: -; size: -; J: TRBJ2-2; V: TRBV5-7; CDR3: CASSLGVPTGELFF; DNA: TGTGCCAGCAGCTTGGGTGTTCCCACCGGGGAGCTGTTTTTT
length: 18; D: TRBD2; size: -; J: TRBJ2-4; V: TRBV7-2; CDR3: CASSAGLAGGPVKNIQYF; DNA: TGTGCCAGCAGCGCGGGACTAGCGGGAGGGCCAGTCAAAAACATTCAGTACTTC
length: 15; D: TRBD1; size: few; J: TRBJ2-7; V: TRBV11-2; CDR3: CTSSRIGTDGHEQYF; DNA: TGTACCAGCAGCCGCATCGGGACAGATGGGCACGAGCAGTACTTC
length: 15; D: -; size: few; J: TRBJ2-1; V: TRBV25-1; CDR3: CASSEIEQARNEQFF; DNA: TGTGCCAGCAGTGAGATAGAGCAGGCTCGCAATGAGCAGTTCTTC
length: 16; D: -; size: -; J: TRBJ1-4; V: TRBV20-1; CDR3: CSARPVTGAYNEKLFF; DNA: TGCAGTGCTAGACCTGTCACGGGGGCGTATAATGAAAAACTGTTTTTT
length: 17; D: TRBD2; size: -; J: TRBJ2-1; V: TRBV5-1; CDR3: CASSLSWVAGGHNEQFF; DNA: TGCGCCAGCAGCTTGTCCTGGGTTGCGGGAGGGCACAATGAGCAGTTCTTC
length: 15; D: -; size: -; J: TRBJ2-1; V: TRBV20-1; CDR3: CSARDGGRGYNEQFF; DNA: TGCAGTGCTAGAGATGGGGGAAGGGGTTACAATGAGCAGTTCTTC
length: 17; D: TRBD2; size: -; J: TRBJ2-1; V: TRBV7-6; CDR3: CASSGPETSTNYNEQFF; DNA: TGTGCCAGCAGCGGACCAGAGACTAGCACTAACTACAATGAGCAGTTCTTC
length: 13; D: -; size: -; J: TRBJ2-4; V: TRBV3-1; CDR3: CASSQDQQGWLDF; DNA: TGTGCCAGCAGCCAAGATCAACAGGGTTGGTTGGACTTC
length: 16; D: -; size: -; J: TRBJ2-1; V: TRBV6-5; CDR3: CASSYSDQSSYNEQFF; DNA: TGTGCCAGCAGTTACTCGGACCAAAGCTCCTACAATGAGCAGTTCTTC
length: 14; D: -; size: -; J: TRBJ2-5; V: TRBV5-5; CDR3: CASSLGVTVETQYF; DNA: TGTGCCAGCAGCTTAGGGGTTACGGTGGAGACCCAGTACTTC
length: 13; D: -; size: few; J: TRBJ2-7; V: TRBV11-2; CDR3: CASSISDDYEQYF; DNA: TGTGCCAGCAGCATCTCGGACGACTACGAGCAGTACTTC
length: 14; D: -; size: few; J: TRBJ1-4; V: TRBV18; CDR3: CASSPRKANEKLFF; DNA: TGTGCCAGCTCACCACGAAAAGCTAATGAAAAACTGTTTTTT
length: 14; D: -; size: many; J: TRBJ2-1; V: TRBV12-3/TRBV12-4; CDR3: CASSLPRQVLEQFF; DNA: TGTGCCAGCAGTTTACCTCGACAGGTTCTTGAGCAGTTCTTC
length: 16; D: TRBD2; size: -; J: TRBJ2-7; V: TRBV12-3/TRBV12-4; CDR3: CASSFEGGLVGEEQYF; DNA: TGTGCCAGCAGCTTCGAGGGGGGACTAGTGGGAGAGGAGCAGTACTTC
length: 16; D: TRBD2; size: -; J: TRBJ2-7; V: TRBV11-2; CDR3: CASSLPSGSGSYEQYF; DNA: TGTGCCAGCAGCTTGCCTAGCGGGAGTGGCTCCTACGAGCAGTACTTC
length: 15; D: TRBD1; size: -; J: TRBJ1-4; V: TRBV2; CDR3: CASSEMGNRGEKLFF; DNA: TGTGCCAGCAGTGAAATGGGAAACAGGGGCGAAAAACTGTTTTTT
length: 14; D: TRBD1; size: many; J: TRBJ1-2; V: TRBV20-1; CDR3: CSARRGQGSDGYTF; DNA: TGCAGTGCTAGGAGAGGACAGGGTTCTGATGGCTACACCTTC
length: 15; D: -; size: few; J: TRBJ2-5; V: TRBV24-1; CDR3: CATSDFSGNQETQYF; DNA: TGTGCCACCAGTGATTTCTCCGGGAACCAAGAGACCCAGTACTTC
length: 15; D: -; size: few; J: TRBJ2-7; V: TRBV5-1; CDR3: CASRPGQGLYYEQYF; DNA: TGCGCCAGCAGGCCCGGGCAGGGGCTTTACTACGAGCAGTACTTC
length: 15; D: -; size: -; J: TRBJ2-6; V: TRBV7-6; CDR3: CASGFLSLGANVLTF; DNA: TGTGCCAGCGGTTTCCTCTCCCTTGGGGCCAACGTCCTGACTTTC
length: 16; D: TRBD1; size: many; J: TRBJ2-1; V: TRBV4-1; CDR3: CASRSYQDRASDEQFF; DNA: TGCGCCAGCAGAAGCTACCAGGACAGGGCATCCGATGAGCAGTTCTTC
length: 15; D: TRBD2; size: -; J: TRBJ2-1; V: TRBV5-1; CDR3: CASSLAEGRAGEQFF; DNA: TGCGCCAGCAGCTTGGCGGAGGGGAGGGCAGGTGAGCAGTTCTTC
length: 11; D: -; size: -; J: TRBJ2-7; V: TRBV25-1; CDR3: CASSDLFEQYF; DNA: TGTGCCAGCAGTGATCTCTTCGAGCAGTACTTC
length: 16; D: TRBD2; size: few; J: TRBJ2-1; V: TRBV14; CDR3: CASSQPGLAGVNEQFF; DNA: TGTGCCAGCAGCCAACCTGGACTAGCGGGAGTGAATGAGCAGTTCTTC
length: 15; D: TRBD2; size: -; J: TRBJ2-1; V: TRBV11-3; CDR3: CASSLGAGDGNEQFF; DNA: TGTGCCAGCAGCCTAGGAGCGGGAGATGGCAATGAGCAGTTCTTC
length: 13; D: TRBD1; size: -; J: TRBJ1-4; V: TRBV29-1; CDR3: CSVGGQGWEKLFF; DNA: TGCAGCGTTGGAGGACAGGGCTGGGAAAAACTGTTTTTT
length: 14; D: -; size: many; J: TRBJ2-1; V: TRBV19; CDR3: CASSSVQGLGEQFF; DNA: TGTGCCAGTAGTAGCGTGCAGGGGCTCGGGGAGCAGTTCTTC